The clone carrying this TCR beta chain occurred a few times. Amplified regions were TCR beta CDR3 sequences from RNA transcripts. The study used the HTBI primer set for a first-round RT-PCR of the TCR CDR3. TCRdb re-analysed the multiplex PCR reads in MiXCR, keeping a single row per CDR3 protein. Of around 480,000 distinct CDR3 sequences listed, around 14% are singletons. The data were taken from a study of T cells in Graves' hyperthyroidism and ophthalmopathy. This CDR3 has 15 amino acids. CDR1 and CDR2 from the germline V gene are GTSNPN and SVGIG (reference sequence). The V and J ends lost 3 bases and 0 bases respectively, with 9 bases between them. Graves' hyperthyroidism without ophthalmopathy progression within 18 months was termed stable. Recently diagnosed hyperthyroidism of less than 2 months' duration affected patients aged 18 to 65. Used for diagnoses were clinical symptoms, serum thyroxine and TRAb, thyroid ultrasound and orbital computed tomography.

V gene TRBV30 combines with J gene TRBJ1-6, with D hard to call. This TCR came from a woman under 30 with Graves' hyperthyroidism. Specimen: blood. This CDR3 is CAWSGSSSYNSPLHF. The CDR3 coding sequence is TGTGCCTGGAGCGGGAGTAGCTCCTATAATTCACCCCTCCACTTT.